This T cell receptor beta chain is from a study of T cell repertoires in cytomegalovirus infection (dated by TCRdb to about 2019). For the study in its entirety: Donor HLA type was relevant to the analysis, as public TCR beta signatures indicated carriage of CMV infection together with the matching HLA type.

What the work shows at the level of the full study, not this receptor alone: The ex vivo response was dominated by HLA-C-restricted CMV-specific TCR beta clonotypes, which also provided the single most frequent clonotype in two of eight donors. In both this cohort and an independent cohort of 352 donors, the cumulative frequency of public TCR beta family members distinguished carriers of CMV infection plus the relevant HLA type.

In its sample, this clonotype was seen many times. Its antigen has not been determined. Base qualities were left out, and no much larger clone turns up one base away. Clipping removes 6 bases from V and 0 bases from J, with 4 as the unmatched junction base count. The CDR3 runs 15 amino acids, cysteine and phenylalanine included. The only DNA kept is the CDR3, 45 bases in frame from the first base. CDR1 and CDR2 are read off the germline V gene (reference sequence) as MNHEY and SMNVEV. TCRdb shows the sequencer as Illumina HiSeq 1500. TCRdb reworked the public reads: Q25 trimming with fastp, MiXCR clone assembly, productive beta chains retained. A single entry per CDR3 protein holds the most common genes and DNA from its merged rows. The sample profile shows almost 300,000 distinct CDR3 sequences; about 8.8% of them were found once. The top ten clones comprise approximately 2.4% of the sample.

This chain joins TRBV27 to TRBJ2-2, with TRBD1 identical over 7 junction bases. Source material: PBMCs. This TCR derives from a human donor in good health (CMV status not recorded). Some clones in this sample may be carry-over from other donors' samples. The DNA reads TGTGCCAGCAGACGCCAGGGGGCGAACACCGGGGAGCTGTTTTTT. This encodes CASRRQGANTGELFF.